This T cell receptor beta chain was sequenced in a study of shared clonotypes between healthy human individuals. CDR3 length: 15 amino acids. The V gene lost 4 bases and the J gene lost 6 bases, with 17 bases spanning the gap. Germline CDR1 reads MNHEY; CDR2 reads SMNVEV (reference sequence). Only CD45RO-negative cells positively selected for CCR7 counted as naive CD8 cells, so terminally differentiated effector memory CD45RA+ cells were excluded. Some clones are missing from TCRdb's copy, which holds only in-frame ones; the method was immunoSEQ multiplex PCR. This sample carries around 650,000 clones, approximately 96% of them seen once, and the ten largest clones take about 0.12%.

The sequence was obtained from a woman in her thirties in good health. The chain recombines TRBV27 with TRBJ2-3, with D tentatively TRBD1 (5 bases). Material: naive CD8+ T cells sorted from blood. Written as DNA, the CDR3 is TGTGCCAGCAGTTCTCGGGCGCCCTCAGGGGATACGCAGTATTTT. Residues: CASSSRAPSGDTQYF.